The 18 T cell receptor beta chains reported below all come from one sample, sequenced in a study of technical replicates of blood from a handful of donors. Assay: immunoSEQ multiplex PCR; the TCRdb copy retains only in-frame clones and omits some. The sample lists approximately 76,000 clones; around 97% were seen once. Source material: T cells isolated from PBMCs. These receptors originate from a human donor in good health.

This chain joins TRBV18 and TRBJ2-7; 9 bases align to TRBD1. The germline V gene has CDR1 KGHSH and CDR2 LQKENI. CDR3 length equals 15 residues. V lost 6 bases to trimming and J lost 3 bases; unmatched junction nucleotides: 9. The DNA of the CDR3 is TGTGCCAGCTCGCGCACAGGGGGCGACTTCTACGAGCAGTACTTC. Its protein is CASSRTGGDFYEQYF.

The DNA for the CDR3 is TGCGCCACCACAAAAATCCGACAGGGTATGGCTGAAGCTTTCTTT. It translates to CATTKIRQGMAEAFF. The genes are TRBV4-1 and TRBJ1-1; 7 nucleotides match TRBD1. The CDR3 runs 15 residues. Looked up from germline, CDR1 is MGHRA and CDR2 is YSYEKL. J gave up 6 bases and V 10 bases, and 17 bases lay outside the gene matches.

The chain links TRBV30 to TRBJ1-4; 7 bases line up with TRBD1. The CDR3 runs 14 residues. CDR1 GTSNPN and CDR2 SVGIG come from the germline V gene (reference sequence). V shed 8 bases and J 7 bases; nucleotides not matched to a gene: 13. The CDR3 DNA reads TGTGCCGTAGCCCCGACAGGGAGGCGTGAAAAACTGTTTTTT. Translation: CAVAPTGRREKLFF.

The rearrangement joins TRBV11-1 to TRBJ2-2, with D perhaps matching TRBD2 (6 bases). CDR1 is SGHAT and CDR2 is FQDESV in the germline V gene (reference sequence). V dropped 3 bases and J dropped 1 base, with 12 bases sitting between them. This CDR3 has 16 amino acids. CDR3 nucleotides: TGTGCCAGCAGCTTGAATAGCGGCCAGAACACCGGGGAGCTGTTTTTT. It codes for CASSLNSGQNTGELFF. Variable domain in full (rest from reference TRBV11-1 and TRBJ2-2): EAEVAQSPRYKITEKSQAVAFWCDPISGHATLYWYRQILGQGPELLVQFQDESVVDDSQLPKDRFSAERLKGVDSTLKIQPAELGDSAMYLCASSLNSGQNTGELFFGEGSRLTVL.

This chain uses TRBV5-4 with TRBJ2-5, with TRBD2 identical over 7 bases. The CDR3 runs 17 residues. Trimming at V came to 0 bases and at J to 4 bases, leaving 12 bases not matched to a gene. CDR1 is SGHNT and CDR2 is YYREEE in the germline V gene (reference sequence). This CDR3 is CASSLARTSPFGETQYF. CDR3 nucleotides: TGTGCCAGCAGCTTGGCCCGGACTAGTCCTTTCGGAGAGACCCAGTACTTC.

The V call is TRBV6-1, the J call TRBJ2-3; 7 nucleotides agree with TRBD2. The CDR3 runs 16 residues. The ends lost 2 bases at V and 3 bases at J; junction bases unmatched: 8. From germline, CDR1 is MNHNS and CDR2 SASEGT. The CDR3 reads CASSETGGTGTDTQYF. The CDR3 region has the DNA TGTGCCAGCAGTGAAACCGGGGGGACGGGAACAGATACGCAGTATTTT.

This chain uses TRBV29-1 with TRBJ1-3; maybe TRBD1 (5 bases). V lost 2 bases and J 0 bases, leaving 14 bases between the germline ends. Germline CDR1 SQVTM, CDR2 ANQGSEA. This CDR3 has 16 amino acids. For the CDR3, the DNA is TGCAGCGTTGAAAGTTTTGTGGGGGGCTCTGGAAACACCATATATTTT. Translating it yields CSVESFVGGSGNTIYF.

The chain links TRBV7-9 to TRBJ1-2; possible D gene TRBD1, 5 bases. Trimming removed 3 bases from V and 0 bases from J, with 20 bases in between. The germline V gene encodes CDR1 SEHNR and CDR2 FQNEAQ (reference sequence). The CDR3 extends over 18 amino acids. The CDR3 DNA sequence: TGTGCCAGCAGCTTCCTTGAGGGACGGGAGGTAGCTAACTATGGCTACACCTTC. Amino acid sequence: CASSFLEGREVANYGYTF.

The gene calls are TRBV30 and TRBJ1-1; D ambiguous. Germline assignment: CDR1 GTSNPN and CDR2 SVGIG (reference sequence). The CDR3 consists of 14 residues. The germline V and J ends were trimmed by 0 bases and 0 bases, with 8 bases remaining between them. This CDR3 reads CAWSVDGVNTEAFF. The DNA for the CDR3 is TGTGCCTGGAGTGTAGACGGGGTGAACACTGAAGCTTTCTTT.

V is TRBV19 and J is TRBJ1-5; no clear D gene. CDR1 is LNHDA, CDR2 SQIVND, per germline (reference sequence). The CDR3 extends over 12 amino acids. V was shortened by 4 bases and J by 6 bases, with 7 bases between the two germline ends. CDR3 bases: TGTGCCAGTAGTAATCAGGTTCAGCCCCAGCATTTT. Translating gives CASSNQVQPQHF. The entire variable domain, with the rest obtained from reference TRBV19 and TRBJ1-5, is as follows: DGGITQSPKYLFRKEGQNVTLSCEQNLNHDAMYWYRQDPGQGLRLIYYSQIVNDFQKGDIAEGYSVSREKKESFPLTVTSAQKNPTAFYLCASSNQVQPQHFGDGTRLSIL.

J is TRBJ2-7 and V is TRBV19; TRBD2 aligns across 10 bases. Germline loops: CDR1 LNHDA, CDR2 SQIVND (reference sequence). Trimming removed 3 bases from V and 3 bases from J; junction bases left unmatched: 5. The CDR3 has 15 residues. The CDR3 sequence: CASSILAGGFYEQYF. The CDR3 DNA reads as TGTGCCAGTAGTATCTTAGCGGGGGGATTCTACGAGCAGTACTTC.

This chain links TRBV11-2 with TRBJ1-2; D may be TRBD1 (5 bases). The germline gives CDR1 SGHAT, CDR2 FQNNGV. V lost 2 bases to trimming and J lost 5 bases, with 12 bases between them. There are 14 residues in the CDR3. The chain's CDR3 is CASSLHQGRYGYTF. In nucleotides, the CDR3 is TGTGCCAGCAGCTTACACCAGGGAAGGTATGGCTACACCTTC. Full variable domain (missing parts from reference TRBV11-2 and TRBJ1-2): EAGVAQSPRYKIIEKRQSVAFWCNPISGHATLYWYQQILGQGPKLLIQFQNNGVVDDSQLPKDRFSAERLKGVDSTLKIQPAKLEDSAVYLCASSLHQGRYGYTFGSGTRLTVV.

This clone was recorded once. J is TRBJ2-3 and V is TRBV5-1; D is perhaps TRBD2 (6 bases). Germline V gene lookup returns CDR1 SGHRS and CDR2 YFSETQ. V was pared by 3 bases and J by 3 bases, with 11 bases between. This CDR3 is 14 amino acids long. The CDR3 DNA follows: TGCGCCAGCAGCTGGCTGGGGGGAACAGATACGCAGTATTTT. Translating gives CASSWLGGTDTQYF.

V is TRBV2 and J is TRBJ2-3; possible D gene TRBD2, 6 bases. The V end was cut by 6 bases, the J end by 2 bases, with 21 bases between. The CDR3 is 17 amino acids. CDR1 SNHLY and CDR2 FYNNEI come from the germline V gene. CDR3 residues: CASRADLGLLNTDTQYF. CDR3 bases: TGTGCCAGCAGGGCTGACCTGGGACTTTTAAACACAGATACGCAGTATTTT.

V is TRBV29-1 and J is TRBJ2-7; weak D call: TRBD1 (6 bases). This CDR3 is 12 amino acids long. The germline gives CDR1 SQVTM, CDR2 ANQGSEA. Trimming left V 6 bases short and J 2 bases short, with 11 bases between. CDR3 coding DNA: TGCAGCGTCTCGGACAGTACCTACGAGCAGTACTTC. Amino acids: CSVSDSTYEQYF.

The chain uses TRBV11-2 and TRBJ1-1; a weak D match, TRBD1 (6 bases). The CDR3 totals 12 residues. Germline V gene sequence: CDR1 SGHAT, CDR2 FQNNGV. V was trimmed by 5 bases and J by 7 bases, leaving 11 bases between them. Here the CDR3 DNA reads TGTGCCAGCAGCCGAGGGACAAATGAAGCTTTCTTT. Amino acids: CASSRGTNEAFF.

The V and J genes are TRBV29-1 and TRBJ2-7; 12 bases map to TRBD2. This CDR3 spans 13 amino acids. Trimming took 6 bases from V and 6 from J; bases not matched to a gene: 6. Germline V gene data show CDR1 as SQVTM and CDR2 as ANQGSEA. CDR3 coding DNA: TGCAGCGTGTCGACTAGCGGGAGAGGCGAGCAGTACTTC. Protein: CSVSTSGRGEQYF.

This chain connects TRBV5-4 to TRBJ2-7; a weak D match, TRBD1 (6 bases). This CDR3 is built from 15 residues. Trimming took off 5 bases at V and 0 bases at J, with 15 bases between the two ends. The germline V gene encodes CDR1 SGHNT and CDR2 YYREEE (reference sequence). Written as DNA, the CDR3 is TGTGCCAGCAGTCTCCGGGACATTTACTCCTACGAGCAGTACTTC. It is translated as CASSLRDIYSYEQYF.